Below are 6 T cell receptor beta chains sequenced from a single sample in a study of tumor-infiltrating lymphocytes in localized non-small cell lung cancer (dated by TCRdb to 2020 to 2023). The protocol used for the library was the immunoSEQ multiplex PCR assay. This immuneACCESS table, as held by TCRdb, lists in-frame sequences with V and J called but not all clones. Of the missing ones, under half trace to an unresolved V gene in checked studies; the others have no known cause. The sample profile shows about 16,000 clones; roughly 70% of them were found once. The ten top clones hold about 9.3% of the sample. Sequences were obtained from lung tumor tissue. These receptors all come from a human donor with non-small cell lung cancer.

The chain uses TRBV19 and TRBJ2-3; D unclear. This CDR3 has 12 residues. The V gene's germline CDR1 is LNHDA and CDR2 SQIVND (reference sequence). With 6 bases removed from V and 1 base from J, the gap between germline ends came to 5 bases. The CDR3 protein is CASRAGTDTQYF. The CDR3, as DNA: TGTGCCAGTAGGGCGGGCACAGATACGCAGTATTTT.

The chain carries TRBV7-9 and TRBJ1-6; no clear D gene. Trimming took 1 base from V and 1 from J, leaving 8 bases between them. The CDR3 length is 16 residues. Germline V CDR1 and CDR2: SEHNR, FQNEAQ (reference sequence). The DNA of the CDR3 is TGTGCCAGCAGCTTAGTTCGGAGTTCCTATAATTCACCCCTCCACTTT. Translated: CASSLVRSSYNSPLHF.

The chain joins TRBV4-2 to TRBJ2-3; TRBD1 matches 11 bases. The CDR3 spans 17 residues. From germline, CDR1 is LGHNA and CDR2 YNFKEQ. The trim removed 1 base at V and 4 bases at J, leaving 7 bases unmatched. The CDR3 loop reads CASSQAGQGARADTQYF. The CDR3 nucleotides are TGTGCCAGCAGCCAAGCAGGACAGGGGGCGAGGGCAGATACGCAGTATTTT.

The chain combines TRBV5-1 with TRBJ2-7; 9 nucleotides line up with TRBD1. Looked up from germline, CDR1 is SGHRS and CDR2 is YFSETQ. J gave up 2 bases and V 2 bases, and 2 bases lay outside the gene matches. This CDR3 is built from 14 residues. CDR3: CASSLNRGPYEQYF. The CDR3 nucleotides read TGCGCCAGCAGCTTAAACAGGGGGCCCTACGAGCAGTACTTC. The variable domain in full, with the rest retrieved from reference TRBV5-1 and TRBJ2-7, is KAGVTQTPRYLIKTRGQQVTLSCSPISGHRSVSWYQQTPGQGLQFLFEYFSETQRNKGNFPGRFSGRQFSNSRSEMNVSTLELGDSALYLCASSLNRGPYEQYFGPGTRLTVT.

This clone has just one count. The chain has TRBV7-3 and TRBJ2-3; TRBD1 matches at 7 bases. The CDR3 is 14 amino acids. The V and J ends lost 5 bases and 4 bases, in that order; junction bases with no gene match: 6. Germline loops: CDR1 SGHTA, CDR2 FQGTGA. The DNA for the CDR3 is TGTGCCAGCAGCCATACAGGGGTCCCAGATACGCAGTATTTT. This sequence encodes CASSHTGVPDTQYF.

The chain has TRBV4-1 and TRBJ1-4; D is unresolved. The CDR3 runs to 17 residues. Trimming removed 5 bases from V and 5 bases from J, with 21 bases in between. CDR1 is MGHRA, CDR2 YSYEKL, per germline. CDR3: CASSGRERSWWNEKLFF. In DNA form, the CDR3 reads TGCGCCAGCAGCGGACGGGAAAGGAGTTGGTGGAATGAAAAACTGTTTTTT.